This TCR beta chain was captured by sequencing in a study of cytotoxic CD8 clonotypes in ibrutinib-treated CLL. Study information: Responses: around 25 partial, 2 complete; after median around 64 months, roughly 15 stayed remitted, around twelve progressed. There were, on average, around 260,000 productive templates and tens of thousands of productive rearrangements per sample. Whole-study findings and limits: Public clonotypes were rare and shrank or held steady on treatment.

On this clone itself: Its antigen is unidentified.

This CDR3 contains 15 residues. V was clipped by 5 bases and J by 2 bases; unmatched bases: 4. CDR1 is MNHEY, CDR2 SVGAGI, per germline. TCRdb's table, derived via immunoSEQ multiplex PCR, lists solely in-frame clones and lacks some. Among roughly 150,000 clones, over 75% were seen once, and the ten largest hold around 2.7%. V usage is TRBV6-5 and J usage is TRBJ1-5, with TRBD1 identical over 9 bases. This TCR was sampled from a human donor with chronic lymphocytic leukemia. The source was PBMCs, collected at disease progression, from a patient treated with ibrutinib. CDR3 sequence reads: CASSRTGGGNQPQHF. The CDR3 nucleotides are TGTGCCAGCAGTCGTACAGGGGGCGGCAATCAGCCCCAGCATTTT.